These 3 T cell receptor beta chains were all obtained from the same sample, sequenced in a study of cytomegalovirus exposure and HLA in healthy donors. A multiplex PCR was run with 60 Vbeta primers and 13 Jbeta primers. Produced via immunoSEQ multiplex PCR; TCRdb's table is partial and in-frame only. The profile shows some 200,000 clones, 75% to 90% of them singletons. The sequenced sample consisted of PBMCs. Receptors originate from a man aged 40-55 years in good health and CMV-seropositive.

The chain couples TRBV14 to TRBJ2-3, with 8 bases identical to TRBD1. The CDR3 extends over 15 amino acids. The V and J ends lost 5 bases and 1 base, in that order; junction bases with no gene match: 5. Germline V gene sequence: CDR1 SGHDN, CDR2 FVKESK. CDR3 in amino acids: CASSKRTGRTDTQYF. For the CDR3, the DNA is TGTGCCAGCAGCAAGAGGACAGGGCGCACAGATACGCAGTATTTT.

The CDR3 coding sequence is TGTGCCAGCAGAGCAGGGACAAAGGGCTACACCTTC. Its protein is CASRAGTKGYTF. The chain employs TRBV7-9 and TRBJ1-2, with a tentative D call TRBD1 (6 bases). CDR3 size: 12 residues. V was trimmed by 6 bases and J by 8 bases, leaving 13 bases between them. Germline CDR1 reads SEHNR; CDR2 reads FQNEAQ (reference sequence).

This chain connects TRBV5-1 to TRBJ2-5; 8 bases map to TRBD1. The germline V gene encodes CDR1 SGHRS and CDR2 YFSETQ. CDR3 length equals 15 residues. The junction had 9 bases not matched to a gene; V was cut back by 3 bases and J by 5 bases. The CDR3 nucleotides are TGCGCCAGCAGCTCTCTTCAGGGGGCGGAGGAGACCCAGTACTTC. Amino acid sequence: CASSSLQGAEETQYF.